The 17 T cell receptor beta chains reported below all come from one sample, sequenced in a study of T cell repertoires in cytomegalovirus infection. MiXCR, applied by TCRdb to the reads, yields one record per CDR3 protein. This table has about 98,000 distinct CDR3 sequences, approximately 15% appearing once. The sample taken for sequencing was PBMCs. The receptors originated from a human donor in good health (CMV status not recorded). Some clones in this sample may be carry-over from other donors' samples.

The V and J genes are TRBV5-1 and TRBJ2-2, with D perhaps assigned TRBD1 or TRBD2 (6 bases each). This CDR3 contains 17 residues. Trimming pared 3 bases from V and 4 bases from J, leaving 19 bases between. From germline, CDR1 is SGHRS and CDR2 YFSETQ. The DNA for the CDR3 is TGCGCCAGCAGCTCAACAGGGACTGGAGTGGGCACCGGGGAGCTGTTTTTT. Its translation is CASSSTGTGVGTGELFF. Filled out from reference TRBV5-1 and TRBJ2-2, the complete variable domain reads KAGVTQTPRYLIKTRGQQVTLSCSPISGHRSVSWYQQTPGQGLQFLFEYFSETQRNKGNFPGRFSGRQFSNSRSEMNVSTLELGDSALYLCASSSTGTGVGTGELFFGEGSRLTVL.

This clonotype occurred many times. This chain connects TRBV4-1 to TRBJ2-1; 8 bases map to TRBD1. This CDR3 is 19 amino acids long. V lost 4 bases and J lost 0; bases outside the gene matches: 14. CDR1 and CDR2 (germline): MGHRA, YSYEKL. CDR3 in DNA: TGCGCCAGCAGCCCTCGGGACAGGTTAGTAAGGAGCTCCTACAATGAGCAGTTCTTC. Amino acid sequence: CASSPRDRLVRSSYNEQFF.

The rearrangement links TRBV6-2 or TRBV6-3 to TRBJ2-7; D may match TRBD1 or TRBD2 (5 bases each). The CDR3 spans 15 residues. CDR1 is MNHEY and CDR2 is SVGEGT in the germline V gene. V dropped 5 bases and J dropped 3 bases, with 17 bases sitting between them. DNA of the CDR3: TGTGCCAGCAGTCCCGACGGGGCTAGTAGCTACGAGCAGTACTTC. It specifies CASSPDGASSYEQYF.

The table lists this clonotype with a few counts. This sequence joins TRBV11-2 and TRBJ2-3, with D perhaps being TRBD1 or TRBD2 (5 bases each). Germline loops: CDR1 SGHAT, CDR2 FQNNGV. This CDR3 is 14 amino acids long. V lost 2 bases to trimming and J lost 2 bases, with 8 bases between them. DNA for the CDR3: TGTGCCAGCAGCTTAAGGGACCCCACAGATACGCAGTATTTT. Amino acid sequence: CASSLRDPTDTQYF.

V usage is TRBV18 and J usage is TRBJ2-1; TRBD1 agrees at 11 bases. This CDR3 spans 15 amino acids. Trimming at V came to 6 bases and at J to 6 bases, leaving 7 bases not matched to a gene. Looked up from germline, CDR1 is KGHSH and CDR2 is LQKENI. The CDR3 DNA sequence: TGTGCCAGCTCGCCCACGGGGACAGGGGGCAATGAGCAGTTCTTC. Translating gives CASSPTGTGGNEQFF.

A few counts support this clonotype. The J gene is TRBJ2-7, the V gene TRBV4-3, with D hard to call. Germline CDR1 reads LGHNA; CDR2 reads YSLEER. This CDR3 region has 19 residues. Trimming took 0 bases from V and 2 from J, leaving 23 bases between them. CDR3 protein: CASSQDLLKGWQAPYEQYF. CDR3 bases: TGCGCCAGCAGCCAAGATCTCCTCAAAGGCTGGCAGGCCCCCTACGAGCAGTACTTC.

The rearrangement joins TRBV20-1 to TRBJ2-3, with TRBD2 matching 8 bases. Germline loops: CDR1 DFQATT, CDR2 SNEGSKA (reference sequence). The CDR3 is 14 amino acids. V dropped 6 bases and J dropped 2; count of bases not matched to a gene: 7. In DNA form, the CDR3 reads TGCAGTGCCACGCGCGGGGGGACCACAGATACGCAGTATTTT. Translation: CSATRGGTTDTQYF.

There are many counts of this clonotype. The gene calls are TRBV2 and TRBJ2-3; no definite D call. Germline CDR1 SNHLY, CDR2 FYNNEI. CDR3 size: 13 residues. Trimming cost V 1 base and J 5 bases, with 7 bases left between them. CDR3 bases: TGTGCCAGCAGTGAAGGCCTCAGAGATACGCAGTATTTT. Amino acids: CASSEGLRDTQYF.

This clonotype was detected many times. The junction shows a germline mismatch at one end, possibly a read error. The chain has TRBV6-1 and TRBJ1-2; possibly TRBD1 for D (6 bases). This CDR3 contains 13 residues. Germline loops: CDR1 MNHNS, CDR2 SASEGT. The CDR3: CASRSGQRPNPNF. CDR3 bases: TGTGCCAGCAGGAGCGGACAGAGGCCGAACCCGAACTTC.

The gene calls are TRBV29-1 and TRBJ2-7, with D uncertain. The V and J ends lost 1 base and 2 bases respectively, with 6 bases between them. CDR1 and CDR2 (germline): SQVTM, ANQGSEA. This CDR3 spans 12 amino acids. Here the CDR3 DNA reads TGCAGCGTTGAAGGCCGGCCCTACGAGCAGTACTTC. Amino acids: CSVEGRPYEQYF.

This rearrangement joins TRBV7-2 to TRBJ1-2; D gene ambiguous. Germline V gene sequence: CDR1 SGHTA, CDR2 FQGNSA. This CDR3 contains 15 residues. V lost 1 base and J lost 3, with 12 bases in between. The CDR3 sequence is CASSLDPSQYYGYTF. CDR3 nucleotide sequence: TGTGCCAGCAGCTTAGACCCCTCACAGTACTATGGCTACACCTTC.

This clonotype was observed at least ten times. The gene calls are TRBV12-3 or TRBV12-4 and TRBJ2-7, with D perhaps matching TRBD2 (6 bases). The length of the CDR3 is 14 residues. V gave up 6 bases and J gave up 2 bases, with 14 bases separating them. The CDR3: CASSSEGSAYEQYF. Written as DNA, the CDR3 is TGTGCCAGCAGCTCGGAGGGGTCCGCCTACGAGCAGTACTTC.

The V and J genes are TRBV5-1 and TRBJ1-6; D is unclear. The CDR3 is 13 residues long. Germline V gene sequence: CDR1 SGHRS, CDR2 YFSETQ. V lost 0 bases, J lost 10 bases, and 8 bases lay in between. CDR3 coding DNA: TGCGCCAGCAGCTTGGATCTACTGTCACCCCTCCACTTT. Amino acids: CASSLDLLSPLHF.

This clonotype was observed many times. The chain couples TRBV7-3 to TRBJ2-5, with a weak D call TRBD1 (6 bases). This CDR3 is built from 14 residues. Trimming pared 0 bases from V and 5 bases from J, leaving 10 bases between. CDR1 is SGHTA, CDR2 FQGTGA, per germline. CDR3 sequence: CASSLTSDRETQYF. For the CDR3, the DNA is TGTGCCAGCAGCTTAACTAGCGACAGGGAGACCCAGTACTTC. Together with reference TRBV7-3 and TRBJ2-5, the CDR3 gives the full variable domain: GAGVSQTPSNKVTEKGKYVELRCDPISGHTALYWYRQSLGQGPEFLIYFQGTGAADDSGLPNDRFFAVRPEGSVSTLKIQRTERGDSAVYLCASSLTSDRETQYFGPGTRLLVL.

The table lists this clonotype with a few counts. The V call is TRBV5-1, the J call TRBJ1-5; a weak D match, TRBD1 (6 bases). The germline V gene encodes CDR1 SGHRS and CDR2 YFSETQ. The CDR3 runs 13 residues. V lost 3 bases and J lost 7, with 11 bases in between. This CDR3 is CASSSGERQPQHF. CDR3 in DNA: TGCGCCAGCAGCTCAGGGGAGAGGCAGCCCCAGCATTTT.

This clonotype was seen more than once but under ten times. This chain links TRBV9 with TRBJ2-7; D not resolved. CDR3 length: 13 residues. The germline V gene has CDR1 SGDLS and CDR2 YYNGEE. Trimming removed 1 base at V and 5 bases at J, with 10 bases between. CDR3 DNA: TGTGCCAGCAGCGTATCTCCGGCTCACGAGCAGTACTTC. Protein: CASSVSPAHEQYF.

This clonotype was recorded at least ten times. The gene calls are TRBV5-6 and TRBJ2-2; the D gene could be TRBD1 or TRBD2 (5 bases each). The germline CDR1 and CDR2 sequences are SGHDT and YYEEEE. The CDR3 extends over 18 amino acids. V was clipped by 4 bases and J by 2 bases, with 21 bases between them. The CDR3 DNA reads as TGTGCCAGCAGCGCCTTGAGGGGCCTCACTACAAACACCGGGGAGCTGTTTTTT. Its translation is CASSALRGLTTNTGELFF.